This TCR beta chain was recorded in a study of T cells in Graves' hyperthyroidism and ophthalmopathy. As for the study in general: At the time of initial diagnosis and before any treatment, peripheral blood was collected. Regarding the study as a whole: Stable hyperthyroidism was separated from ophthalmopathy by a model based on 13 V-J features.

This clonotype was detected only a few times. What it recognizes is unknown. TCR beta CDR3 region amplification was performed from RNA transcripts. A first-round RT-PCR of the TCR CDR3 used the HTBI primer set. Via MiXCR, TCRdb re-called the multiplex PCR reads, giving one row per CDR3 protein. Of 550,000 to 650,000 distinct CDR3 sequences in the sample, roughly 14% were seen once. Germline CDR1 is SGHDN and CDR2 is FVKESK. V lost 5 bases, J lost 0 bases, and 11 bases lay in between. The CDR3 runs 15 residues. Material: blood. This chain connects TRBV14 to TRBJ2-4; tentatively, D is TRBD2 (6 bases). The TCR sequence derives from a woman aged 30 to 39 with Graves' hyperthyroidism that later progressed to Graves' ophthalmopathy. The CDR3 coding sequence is TGTGCCAGCAGCGGTGCGGGACTAGCCAAAAACATTCAGTACTTC. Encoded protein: CASSGAGLAKNIQYF.